The present T cell receptor (beta chain) was sequenced within a study of cytomegalovirus exposure and HLA in healthy donors. Study-wide points: Cytomegalovirus-associated status was assigned to about 150 TCR beta chains. Solely CMV serostatus was available to characterize immune exposure. TCR beta sequences reportedly predicted most subjects' HLA-A and HLA-B alleles accurately.

For this clone: Its cognate antigen is unknown.

Primers for the PCR totalled 60 Vbeta and 13 Jbeta. The method was immunoSEQ multiplex PCR; TCRdb's version includes in-frame clones alone and lacks a portion of them. The sample has approximately 170,000 clones, approximately 84% seen once. This CDR3 spans 16 amino acids. CDR1 is LNHNV, CDR2 YYDKDF, per germline (reference sequence). Trimming at V came to 5 bases and at J to 5 bases, leaving 7 bases not matched to a gene. The sample was PBMCs. The origin of this receptor is a man aged 25-45 years in good health and CMV-seropositive. The rearrangement links TRBV15 to TRBJ2-5, with 14 nucleotides matching TRBD2. The CDR3 sequence is CATSWGLAGERETQYF. As DNA, the CDR3 is TGTGCCACCAGCTGGGGACTAGCGGGAGAAAGGGAGACCCAGTACTTC.